Here is one T cell receptor (beta chain) with its context. Its antigen is unknown. The record originates from a study of OX40 agonist ivuxolimab in advanced cancers. General study findings and limits: Specificity for antigen went undetermined in the expanded peripheral T cells. Expanded clones tended on average to be more numerous among CD8+ T cells than CD4+.

TCRdb's table, derived via immunoSEQ multiplex PCR, lists solely in-frame clones and lacks some. The sample has 40,000 or so clones; around 85% are singletons. The ends were cut back, 0 bases at V and 9 bases at J, with 12 bases in the middle. The germline CDR1 and CDR2 sequences are MNHEY and SVGAGI. CDR3 size: 14 residues. At baseline, cycle 4 day 1, and cycle 7 day 1, blood was sampled. The source of this sequence is an adult with an advanced solid tumor such as melanoma, head and neck, liver or kidney cancer. V gene TRBV6-5 combines with J gene TRBJ2-1; tentative D call: TRBD1 (6 bases). Sequenced here: CD4+ or CD8+ T cells sorted from blood, sampled in a trial of the OX40 agonist ivuxolimab. This CDR3 is CASSYSTTGVEQFF. CDR3 bases: TGTGCCAGCAGTTACTCGACGACAGGAGTTGAGCAGTTCTTC.